The 22 T cell receptor beta chains reported below all come from one sample, sequenced in a study of blood T cell repertoires in COVID-19 (dated by TCRdb to the early 2020s). Libraries came from the immunoSEQ multiplex PCR assay. The source is immuneACCESS, and TCRdb retained only in-frame sequences with V and J called. Part of the clones is not carried over; for the studies checked, unresolved V genes explain less than half of this, and the remainder is unexplained. A total of about 220,000 clones appear in this sample, roughly 85% of them only once. The ten most abundant clones make up 3.6% of the sample. Material: PBMCs or T cells enriched from blood (not recorded which). These TCRs come from a woman aged 40 to 50 who had been exposed to COVID-19.

The V and J genes are TRBV24-1 and TRBJ2-5; 7 nucleotides line up with TRBD1. CDR1 and CDR2 (germline): KGHDR, SFDVKD. This CDR3 has 15 residues. After removal of 3 bases from V and 1 base from J, the junction contained 4 bases not matched to a gene. The CDR3 loop is CATSDTGAAQETQYF. The CDR3 DNA reads as TGTGCCACCAGTGATACAGGGGCAGCCCAAGAGACCCAGTACTTC.

There are many counts of this clone. This sequence joins TRBV5-4 and TRBJ2-2, with a possible D match to TRBD1 (5 bases). The V end lost 6 bases, the J end lost 2 bases, and 14 bases lay between the germline ends. Germline V lookup: CDR1 SGHNT, CDR2 YYREEE (reference sequence). This CDR3 has 15 amino acids. CDR3 sequence reads: CASTGPGHNTGELFF. CDR3 sequence (DNA): TGTGCCAGCACCGGGCCAGGGCACAACACCGGGGAGCTGTTTTTT.

The chain combines TRBV27 with TRBJ2-7, with D unclear. The V end was cut by 0 bases, the J end by 7 bases, with 16 bases between. CDR1 is MNHEY, CDR2 SMNVEV, per germline (reference sequence). The CDR3 is 15 residues long. Here the CDR3 reads CASSLSTVGFEEQYF. As DNA, the CDR3 is TGTGCCAGCAGTTTATCCACAGTGGGTTTCGAGGAGCAGTACTTC.

The chain carries TRBV3-1 (or the pseudogene TRBV3-2) and TRBJ2-6, with TRBD1 identical over 7 bases. J was trimmed by 0 bases and V by 4 bases; bases with no gene match: 6. The CDR3 covers 17 residues. Germline assignment: CDR1 LGHDT and CDR2 YNNKEL (reference sequence). The CDR3 reads CASSPRDRDSGANVLTF. The CDR3 bases are TGTGCCAGCAGCCCCCGGGACAGAGACTCTGGGGCCAACGTCCTGACTTTC.

This clone was recorded once. One junction end disagrees with the germline gene, perhaps due to a read error. This sequence joins TRBV6-5 and TRBJ1-6; D ambiguous. Germline assignment: CDR1 MNHEY and CDR2 SVGAGI. This CDR3 contains 14 residues. Here the CDR3 reads CASSYSQANGVRVF. The CDR3 region has the DNA TGTGCCAGCAGTTACTCTCAGGCTAACGGGGTTAGGGTTTTT.

The chain joins TRBV28 to TRBJ1-2; unclear D gene. The CDR3 totals 14 residues. Trimming took 2 bases from V and 1 from J, leaving 8 bases between them. Germline V gene sequence: CDR1 MDHEN, CDR2 SYDVKM. CDR3 sequence (DNA): TGTGCCAGCAGTTTAATTACAGTTAACTATGGCTACACCTTC. Its translation: CASSLITVNYGYTF.

This chain uses TRBV2 with TRBJ1-6; maybe TRBD1 (6 bases). V lost 4 bases to trimming and J lost 7 bases, with 14 bases between them. The V gene's germline CDR1 is SNHLY and CDR2 FYNNEI. The CDR3 is 15 residues long. CDR3 amino acids: CASSVATGMNSPLHF. The CDR3 DNA reads as TGTGCCAGCAGTGTTGCGACAGGAATGAATTCACCCCTCCACTTT.

The CDR3 spells CASSPGTGGGETQYF. The CDR3 coding sequence is TGTGCCAGCTCACCGGGGACAGGGGGCGGAGAGACCCAGTACTTC. The V call is TRBV18, the J call TRBJ2-5; 12 nucleotides align to TRBD1. This CDR3 is built from 15 residues. The germline gives CDR1 KGHSH, CDR2 LQKENI. The V and J ends lost 3 bases and 4 bases, in that order; junction bases with no gene match: 3. Full variable domain (rest looked up from reference TRBV18 and TRBJ2-5): NAGVMQNPRHLVRRRGQEARLRCSPMKGHSHVYWYRQLPEEGLKFMVYLQKENIIDESGMPKERFSAEFPKEGPSILRIQQVVRGDSAAYFCASSPGTGGGETQYFGPGTRLLVL.

This clone appeared a few times. This chain uses TRBV28 with TRBJ1-2; a possible D gene is TRBD1 (6 bases). Germline V CDR1 and CDR2: MDHEN, SYDVKM. CDR3 length: 15 residues. The V gene lost 4 bases and the J gene lost 1 base, with 13 bases spanning the gap. The CDR3 DNA reads TGTGCCAGCAGTTCCAGCGGACAGTTTAACTATGGCTACACCTTC. Translated, it gives CASSSSGQFNYGYTF.

CDR3: CASSGGTGQNSPLHF. The CDR3 nucleotides are TGCGCCAGCAGCGGGGGGACAGGGCAGAATTCACCCCTCCACTTT. J is TRBJ1-6 and V is TRBV5-1; 9 bases are shared with TRBD1. Germline CDR1 SGHRS, CDR2 YFSETQ. Trimming cost V 4 bases and J 7 bases; bases outside gene matches: 6. The CDR3 sequence is 15 residues long.

This sequence joins TRBV5-1 and TRBJ1-6; tentatively, D is TRBD1 (5 bases). V lost 4 bases, J lost 9 bases, and 17 bases lay in between. Germline assignment: CDR1 SGHRS and CDR2 YFSETQ. The CDR3 covers 15 residues. CDR3 coding DNA: TGCGCCAGCAGCCCGGGAGGAGGGACCCCTTCACCCCTCCACTTT. Its protein product is CASSPGGGTPSPLHF.

The rearrangement links TRBV3-1 (or the pseudogene TRBV3-2) to TRBJ2-1, with a tentative D call TRBD1 (5 bases). V lost 0 bases, J lost 4 bases, and 10 bases lay in between. There are 15 residues in the CDR3. CDR1 and CDR2 from the germline V gene are LGHDT and YNNKEL (reference sequence). The CDR3 DNA follows: TGTGCCAGCAGCCAAGAAACAGGAATGTACAATGAGCAGTTCTTC. Its protein product is CASSQETGMYNEQFF.

This clone was detected only once. The chain has TRBV6-5 and TRBJ1-5, with a possible D match to TRBD1 (5 bases). V lost 8 bases and J 7 bases, leaving 18 bases between the germline ends. Germline loops: CDR1 MNHEY, CDR2 SVGAGI. The CDR3 consists of 14 residues. The DNA for the CDR3 is TGTGCCAGCGGTTTGCGGGGCGCAAAGCAGCCCCAGCATTTT. Its translation: CASGLRGAKQPQHF.

The rearrangement uses TRBV23-1 and TRBJ2-3; 9 bases align to TRBD1. TRBV23-1 is reported as an ORF; its role is uncertain. CDR3 length: 15 amino acids. Losses at the gene ends were 7 bases for V and 4 bases for J; bases not matched to a gene: 9. CDR3 in amino acids: CASIAWTGESDTQYF. The CDR3 DNA is TGCGCCAGCATCGCATGGACAGGGGAATCAGATACGCAGTATTTT.

This clone was counted a few times. This chain uses TRBV4-1 with TRBJ1-2, with D tentatively TRBD1 (6 bases). Trimming took 1 base from V and 7 from J, leaving 13 bases between them. CDR1 and CDR2 (germline): MGHRA, YSYEKL. CDR3 size: 14 residues. DNA for the CDR3: TGCGCCAGCAGCCAAGGCACAGGGTCAAGTGGCTACACCTTC. It translates to CASSQGTGSSGYTF.

The sample holds one count of this clone. This sequence joins TRBV5-1 and TRBJ1-2; the match to TRBD1 covers 7 bases. The germline CDR1 and CDR2 sequences are SGHRS and YFSETQ. J gave up 5 bases and V 3 bases, and 19 bases lay outside the gene matches. The CDR3 has 18 amino acids. This chain's CDR3 is CASSSSSAPRQGRYGYTF. CDR3 DNA sequence: TGCGCCAGCAGCTCCTCCTCCGCCCCTCGACAGGGCCGTTATGGCTACACCTTC.

The chain uses TRBV24-1 and TRBJ2-3, with 8 bases aligning to TRBD1. V lost 4 bases, J lost 1 base, and 3 bases stayed unmatched. Germline V gives CDR1 KGHDR, CDR2 SFDVKD. This CDR3 spans 15 amino acids. The CDR3 protein is CATSDPGQGTDTQYF. The CDR3 DNA reads as TGTGCCACCAGTGACCCGGGACAGGGCACAGATACGCAGTATTTT.

This rearrangement joins TRBV12-3 or TRBV12-4 to TRBJ1-1; D is uncertain. This CDR3 region has 13 residues. Trimming stripped 5 bases from V and 1 base from J, with 8 bases between. CDR3 bases: TGTGCCAGCAGTCCAACAAGGAACACTGAAGCTTTCTTT. Protein product: CASSPTRNTEAFF.

The CDR3 DNA is TGCGCCAGCAGCCCCCAGGCGGGGGGGGGAGAGACCCAGTACTTC. It translates to CASSPQAGGGETQYF. V is TRBV5-1 and J is TRBJ2-5, with 9 bases identical to TRBD2. CDR3 length: 15 amino acids. V lost 4 bases to trimming and J lost 4 bases; unmatched junction nucleotides: 8. Germline V gene data show CDR1 as SGHRS and CDR2 as YFSETQ.

The V gene is TRBV2, the J gene TRBJ1-5, with 7 bases aligning to TRBD1. This CDR3 region has 14 residues. CDR1 and CDR2 from the germline V gene are SNHLY and FYNNEI. Unmatched junction bases numbered 5, after V lost 6 bases and J lost 3 bases. The CDR3 protein is CASSEGAINQPQHF. The CDR3 DNA is TGTGCCAGCAGCGAGGGGGCTATCAATCAGCCCCAGCATTTT.

The rearrangement joins TRBV14 to TRBJ1-5, with no clear D. The germline V and J ends were trimmed by 0 bases and 10 bases, with 10 bases remaining between them. The length of the CDR3 is 13 residues. Germline values: CDR1 SGHDN, CDR2 FVKESK. CDR3: CASSQEAGSPQHF. DNA of the CDR3: TGTGCCAGCAGCCAAGAAGCGGGATCTCCCCAGCATTTT.

This chain connects TRBV4-2 to TRBJ2-1, with D possibly being TRBD2 (5 bases). Germline CDR1 and CDR2: LGHNA and YNFKEQ. V shed 3 bases and J shed 3 bases, with 12 bases lying between them. The CDR3 is 15 residues long. CDR3 protein: CASSHPGELYNEQFF. The CDR3 nucleotides read TGTGCCAGCAGCCACCCCGGGGAACTCTACAATGAGCAGTTCTTC.